The entry below gives a single T cell receptor beta chain sequence along with its context. This entry belongs to a study of Graves' ophthalmopathy and Graves' hyperthyroidism. V was shortened by 0 bases and J by 2 bases, with 13 bases between the two germline ends. The germline V gene has CDR1 MNHEY and CDR2 SVGAGI. The CDR3 has 16 amino acids. RNA transcripts were the template, and TCR beta CDR3 regions were amplified from them. First-round RT-PCR with HTBI primers preceded a second-round multiplex PCR. MiXCR, applied by TCRdb to the multiplex PCR reads, yields one record per CDR3 protein. The sample includes a few hundred thousand distinct CDR3 sequences, under 45% of them seen just once.

V is TRBV6-5 and J is TRBJ1-2; TRBD1 is a possible D gene (5 bases). The receptor's source is an adult man with Graves' hyperthyroidism. Source material: peripheral blood or thyroid tissue (not recorded which). The CDR3 bases are TGTGCCAGCAGTTACTCCCACGACAGAAGGAACTATGGCTACACCTTC. Protein product: CASSYSHDRRNYGYTF.